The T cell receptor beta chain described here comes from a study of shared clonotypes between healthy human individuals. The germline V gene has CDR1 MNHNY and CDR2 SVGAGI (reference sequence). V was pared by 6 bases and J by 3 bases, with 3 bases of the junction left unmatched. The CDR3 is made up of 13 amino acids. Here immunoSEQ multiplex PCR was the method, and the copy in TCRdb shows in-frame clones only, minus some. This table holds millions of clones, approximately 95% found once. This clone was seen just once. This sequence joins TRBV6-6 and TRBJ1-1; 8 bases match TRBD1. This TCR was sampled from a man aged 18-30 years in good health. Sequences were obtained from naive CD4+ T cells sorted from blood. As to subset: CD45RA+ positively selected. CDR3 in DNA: TGTGCCAGCAGCCTGGACAGGGACACTGAAGCTTTCTTT. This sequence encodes CASSLDRDTEAFF.